This TCR beta chain was captured by sequencing in a study of identical twins. Study outcomes and limitations: Recombination models fit unrelated individuals' TCR alpha sharing but underestimated twins'.

The authors used template switching to add a universal primer site and gave cDNA unique molecular identifiers. TCRdb re-analysed the 5' RACE reads in MiXCR, keeping a single row per CDR3 protein. The table records roughly 1.6 million distinct CDR3 sequences, less than 35% of them present only once. Germline V lookup: CDR1 SGHRS, CDR2 YFSETQ. This CDR3 region has 16 residues. V was cut by 0 bases and J by 8 bases, with 17 bases left in between. On this clonotype: Antigen unknown.

The chain uses TRBV5-1 and TRBJ1-4; D is perhaps TRBD1 (5 bases). The TCR originated in a newborn girl in good health. The material sequenced was cord blood. The CDR3 nucleotides read TGCGCCAGCAGCTTGGGGACCGGGACGCCTTCCGAAAAACTGTTTTTT. Protein product: CASSLGTGTPSEKLFF.